This TCR beta chain was observed in a study of vaccination and CD4 T cells after COVID-19. As regards this clonotype: Its antigen is unknown.

Treatment noted: approximately 9-day PBMC culture with coronavirus spike peptide pools or control peptides (ViraFEST assay). This CDR3 is 13 amino acids long. Trimming removed 7 bases from V and 10 bases from J, with 14 bases in between. Looked up from germline, CDR1 is MNHNS and CDR2 is SASEGT. Sequenced with the Oncomine TCR Beta short-read assay was DNA taken from cultured CD4+ T cells. TCRdb ran MiXCR on the PCR reads and lists one entry per CDR3 protein. The sample yields 15,000 or so distinct CDR3 sequences, roughly four fifths seen once. J is TRBJ1-6 and V is TRBV6-1; maybe TRBD1 (6 bases). Sequenced material: CD4+ T cells from blood, cultured in vitro. The TCR comes from a human donor who had recovered from COVID-19. CDR3 DNA: TGTGCCAGCAACCCTACAGGGAACTCACCCCTCCACTTT. Amino acid sequence: CASNPTGNSPLHF.